This entry lists 9 T cell receptor beta chains sequenced from one sample in a study of cytotoxic CD8 clonotypes in ibrutinib-treated CLL. TCRdb keeps only in-frame clones here, not all; method: immunoSEQ multiplex PCR. The sample lists about 130,000 clones; roughly three quarters were seen once. This sample comprised PBMCs, obtained after 12 months of ibrutinib treatment. Receptors originate from a human donor with chronic lymphocytic leukemia.

The V gene is TRBV9, the J gene TRBJ1-1; D not resolved. Between the trimmed V and J ends, which lost 0 bases and 0 bases, there was a span of 6 bases. Per the germline V gene, CDR1 is SGDLS and CDR2 is YYNGEE. The CDR3 is 14 amino acids. In DNA, the CDR3 is TGTGCCAGCAGCGTAGATGTCCTGAACACTGAAGCTTTCTTT. Protein: CASSVDVLNTEAFF.

This clone was picked up a small number of times. This rearrangement joins TRBV5-1 to TRBJ1-4; D not resolved. Trimming stripped 0 bases from V and 0 bases from J, with 12 bases between. Germline V CDR1 and CDR2: SGHRS, YFSETQ. The CDR3 runs to 17 residues. The CDR3 protein is CASSLGPSGATNEKLFF. For the CDR3, the DNA is TGCGCCAGCAGCTTGGGGCCCTCGGGCGCAACTAATGAAAAACTGTTTTTT.

The chain has TRBV2 and TRBJ2-7; 12 positions match TRBD1. The J segment lost 3 bases and the V segment lost 6 bases, leaving 9 bases of the junction unmatched. The CDR3 spans 16 residues. Germline-derived CDR1 and CDR2 are SNHLY and FYNNEI. The CDR3 DNA follows: TGTGCCAGCAGCTTCAGAGGGACAGGGGGCGACTACGAGCAGTACTTC. It encodes CASSFRGTGGDYEQYF.

This rearrangement joins TRBV5-1 to TRBJ1-2; no clear D gene. Germline V gives CDR1 SGHRS, CDR2 YFSETQ. V gave up 0 bases and J gave up 6 bases, with 6 bases separating them. CDR3 size: 12 residues. For the CDR3, the DNA is TGCGCCAGCAGCTTGGGAACAGATGGCTACACCTTC. Residues: CASSLGTDGYTF. The whole variable domain, remainder taken from reference TRBV5-1 and TRBJ1-2, is KAGVTQTPRYLIKTRGQQVTLSCSPISGHRSVSWYQQTPGQGLQFLFEYFSETQRNKGNFPGRFSGRQFSNSRSEMNVSTLELGDSALYLCASSLGTDGYTFGSGTRLTVV.

This CDR3 is CASGMRSYNEQFF. The CDR3 DNA sequence: TGTGCCAGCGGGATGAGATCCTACAATGAGCAGTTCTTC. The V gene is TRBV9, the J gene TRBJ2-1; D unclear. This CDR3 spans 13 amino acids. Germline assignment: CDR1 SGDLS and CDR2 YYNGEE. V was shortened by 7 bases and J by 1 base, with 9 bases between the two germline ends.

The chain recombines TRBV30 with TRBJ1-2; 11 bases line up with TRBD1. The germline CDR1 and CDR2 sequences are GTSNPN and SVGIG (reference sequence). J lost 4 bases, V lost 2 bases, and 9 bases had no gene match. This CDR3 is built from 16 residues. CDR3 bases: TGTGCCTGGAGTTCAGCTTGGACAGGGGGCGTCTATGGCTACACCTTC. Its translation: CAWSSAWTGGVYGYTF.

V and J are TRBV4-1 and TRBJ1-4; D call uncertain. Germline CDR1 and CDR2: MGHRA and YSYEKL. Trimming took 1 base from V and 3 from J, leaving 15 bases between them. CDR3 length: 17 residues. The chain's CDR3 is CASSQGWGNGANEKLFF. The CDR3 bases are TGCGCCAGCAGCCAAGGCTGGGGTAATGGGGCTAATGAAAAACTGTTTTTT.

The chain uses TRBV28 and TRBJ1-3; the D is unclear. The CDR3 has 13 amino acids. The V gene lost 3 bases and the J gene lost 9 bases, with 12 bases spanning the gap. Germline CDR1 is MDHEN and CDR2 is SYDVKM. The CDR3 sequence is CASSLKSRGTIYF. The CDR3 bases are TGTGCCAGCAGTTTGAAGAGCCGGGGCACCATATATTTT.

The chain combines TRBV7-2 with TRBJ2-1; 9 nucleotides align to TRBD2. The CDR3 contains 13 residues. V lost 5 bases to trimming and J lost 10 bases; unmatched junction nucleotides: 6. Looked up from germline, CDR1 is SGHTA and CDR2 is FQGNSA. The CDR3 loop is CASSAYLAGEQFF. CDR3 nucleotides: TGTGCCAGCAGCGCCTACCTAGCGGGGGAGCAGTTCTTC.